The clone carrying this T cell receptor (beta chain) is a singleton in its sample. Its antigen is as yet unknown. The record originates from a study of cytomegalovirus exposure and HLA in healthy donors. Sequenced by immunoSEQ multiplex PCR; TCRdb stores in-frame clones only, minus some. Of some 140,000 clones detected, about 90% appear once; the ten largest clones hold 6.2%. CDR3 length: 15 amino acids. V lost 5 bases, J lost 5 bases, and 9 bases stayed unmatched. Germline CDR1 LNHDA, CDR2 SQIVND (reference sequence). Notes on the study in general: Whilst most TCR sequences proved rare, a subset of public TCRs occurred across many donors.

What was sequenced was PBMCs. The sequence came from a woman aged 25-40 years in good health and CMV-seropositive. The V and J genes are TRBV19 and TRBJ2-3, with 8 bases fitting TRBD1. The CDR3 sequence is CASSGYGTGQDTQYF. The CDR3 coding sequence is TGTGCCAGTAGTGGGTACGGGACAGGCCAAGATACGCAGTATTTT.